What follows are 17 T cell receptor beta chains derived from one specimen sequenced in a study of CD8 T cells in Susac syndrome. Reverse transcription of 0.5 to 1 ug RNA was carried out with random hexamers. TCRdb used MiXCR to reprocess the immunoSEQ multiplex PCR reads, holding one entry per CDR3 protein. Of around 170,000 distinct CDR3 sequences in the sample, under 97% were seen once. The sample taken for sequencing was CD4+ T cells from PBMCs. The source of these receptors is a human donor with Susac syndrome.

This clonotype has a single count. The V and J genes are TRBV18 and TRBJ2-5; D gene ambiguous. Germline V gene data show CDR1 as KGHSH and CDR2 as LQKENI. This CDR3 spans 14 amino acids. V was trimmed by 2 bases and J by 7 bases, leaving 14 bases between them. CDR3 nucleotides: TGTGCCAGCTCACCAGCAGGACGGACGGCGACCCAGTACTTC. Translated, it gives CASSPAGRTATQYF.

This chain links TRBV20-1 with TRBJ2-1, with D hard to call. The V end lost 1 base, the J end lost 5 bases, and 9 bases lay between the germline ends. The CDR3 length is 13 residues. Per the germline V gene, CDR1 is DFQATT and CDR2 is SNEGSKA (reference sequence). DNA for the CDR3: TGCAGTGCTAGAGTGCAGCCAAACAATGAGCAGTTCTTC. This gives the protein CSARVQPNNEQFF.

The chain employs TRBV20-1 and TRBJ2-5; D is perhaps TRBD1 or TRBD2 (6 bases each). Germline CDR1 and CDR2: DFQATT and SNEGSKA (reference sequence). The CDR3 totals 14 residues. Trimming stripped 3 bases from V and 2 bases from J, with 13 bases between. The chain's CDR3 is CSARSGGTQETQYF. Written as DNA, the CDR3 is TGCAGTGCTAGGAGTGGGGGGACACAAGAGACCCAGTACTTC.

The J gene is TRBJ2-1, the V gene TRBV20-1; 13 nucleotides line up with TRBD2. In germline, CDR1 is DFQATT, CDR2 SNEGSKA (reference sequence). The V and J ends lost 4 bases and 0 bases, in that order; junction bases with no gene match: 6. The CDR3 loop spans 17 amino acids. The CDR3 coding sequence is TGCAGTGCTATCGGACTAGCGGGGGTCAGCTCCTACAATGAGCAGTTCTTC. This gives the protein CSAIGLAGVSSYNEQFF.

The V and J genes are TRBV19 and TRBJ1-1; 8 bases fit TRBD1. CDR1 LNHDA and CDR2 SQIVND come from the germline V gene (reference sequence). The CDR3 length is 13 residues. The V segment lost 8 bases and the J segment 5 bases; nucleotides outside the gene matches: 7. In DNA form, the CDR3 reads TGTGCCAGTGAAAAACAGGGGGGGACTGAAGCTTTCTTT. The encoded protein is CASEKQGGTEAFF.

V usage is TRBV7-2 and J usage is TRBJ1-5; no definite D call. This CDR3 has 15 amino acids. Germline loops: CDR1 SGHTA, CDR2 FQGNSA. The V end lost 1 base, the J end lost 0 bases, and 7 bases lay between the germline ends. The CDR3 loop is CASSLEGYSNQPQHF. The CDR3 nucleotides read TGTGCCAGCAGCTTAGAGGGATATAGCAATCAGCCCCAGCATTTT.

The chain employs TRBV5-6 and TRBJ2-3; possibly TRBD1 for D (5 bases). The CDR3 contains 15 residues. Trimming cost V 4 bases and J 0 bases, with 12 bases left between them. CDR1 SGHDT and CDR2 YYEEEE come from the germline V gene. The CDR3 DNA follows: TGTGCCAGCAGCCCGTGGGGCGGTAGCACAGATACGCAGTATTTT. It is translated as CASSPWGGSTDTQYF.

The genes are TRBV29-1 and TRBJ1-6, with a weak D call TRBD1 (6 bases). Germline V lookup: CDR1 SQVTM, CDR2 ANQGSEA. Trimming removed 4 bases from V and 10 bases from J, with 26 bases in between. The CDR3 contains 17 residues. Here the CDR3 DNA reads TGCAGCGTTGCAGAAGGGGGGTCGGGTTCCCCGAACTCACCCCTCCACTTT. This sequence encodes CSVAEGGSGSPNSPLHF.

In this sample, this clonotype turned up once. The chain uses TRBV5-6 and TRBJ1-5; 8 nucleotides line up with TRBD1. The CDR3 contains 14 residues. Unmatched junction bases numbered 6, after V lost 2 bases and J lost 8 bases. CDR1 is SGHDT and CDR2 is YYEEEE in the germline V gene. CDR3 nucleotide sequence: TGTGCCAGCAGCTTTTCAGGGGGCTGGAAGCCCCAGCATTTT. Its translation is CASSFSGGWKPQHF. Full variable domain (outside the CDR3, taken from reference TRBV5-6 and TRBJ1-5): DAGVTQSPTHLIKTRGQQVTLRCSPKSGHDTVSWYQQALGQGPQFIFQYYEEEERQRGNFPDRFSGHQFPNYSSELNVNALLLGDSALYLCASSFSGGWKPQHFGDGTRLSIL.

This chain connects TRBV2 to TRBJ2-1; TRBD1 agrees at 7 bases. Trimming at V came to 7 bases and at J to 4 bases, leaving 4 bases not matched to a gene. Germline CDR1 and CDR2: SNHLY and FYNNEI. The CDR3 loop spans 13 amino acids. Here the CDR3 reads CASTTGPYNEQFF. The CDR3 DNA is TGTGCCAGCACGACAGGGCCGTACAATGAGCAGTTCTTC.

The chain has TRBV5-1 and TRBJ2-7, with 9 nucleotides matching TRBD1. The CDR3 covers 13 residues. V was clipped by 4 bases and J by 5 bases; unmatched bases: 4. Germline V gene data show CDR1 as SGHRS and CDR2 as YFSETQ. CDR3 residues: CASSPGQGDEQYF. The DNA for the CDR3 is TGCGCCAGCAGCCCGGGACAGGGCGACGAGCAGTACTTC.

A remark on this clonotype: One junction end disagrees with the germline gene, perhaps due to a read error. The CDR3 nucleotides read TGTGCTAGCAGCCAGAACATGAACACTGAAGCTTTCTTT. Protein: CASSQNMNTEAFF. This sequence joins TRBV7-7 and TRBJ1-1; D gene uncertain. The CDR3 is 13 residues long. From germline, CDR1 is SSHAT and CDR2 FNYEAQ (reference sequence).

The V call is TRBV5-1, the J call TRBJ2-5; D unresolved. The germline V gene has CDR1 SGHRS and CDR2 YFSETQ. This CDR3 comprises 15 residues. V lost 1 base, J lost 1 base, and 11 bases lay in between. The CDR3 is CASSLQSGVQETQYF. The CDR3 region has the DNA TGCGCCAGCAGCTTGCAGTCTGGTGTCCAAGAGACCCAGTACTTC.

The chain has TRBV27 and TRBJ1-5; TRBD1 is a possible D gene (6 bases). Germline CDR1 reads MNHEY; CDR2 reads SMNVEV (reference sequence). The CDR3 covers 18 residues. V was pared by 3 bases and J by 2 bases, with 20 bases between. This CDR3 is CASSFPARGPGGNQPQHF. The DNA of the CDR3 is TGTGCCAGCAGTTTCCCCGCCAGGGGCCCGGGGGGCAATCAGCCCCAGCATTTT.

This sequence joins TRBV4-2 and TRBJ2-5, with TRBD2 matching over 8 bases. The ends lost 4 bases at V and 1 base at J; junction bases unmatched: 8. This CDR3 comprises 16 residues. Germline V gives CDR1 LGHNA, CDR2 YNFKEQ. DNA of the CDR3: TGTGCCAGCAGCCTTGGACTAGCCCTGCCCCAAGAGACCCAGTACTTC. Translated, it gives CASSLGLALPQETQYF.

The V gene is TRBV10-3, the J gene TRBJ2-1; D is perhaps TRBD2 (6 bases). This CDR3 contains 12 residues. Germline loops: CDR1 ENHRY, CDR2 SYGVKD. The ends were cut back, 4 bases at V and 6 bases at J, with 7 bases in the middle. The CDR3 is CAISGGVNEQFF. CDR3 coding DNA: TGTGCCATCAGTGGGGGGGTCAATGAGCAGTTCTTC.

This sequence joins TRBV29-1 and TRBJ1-2; TRBD1 aligns across 7 bases. Trimming cost V 6 bases and J 1 base; bases outside gene matches: 2. Germline values: CDR1 SQVTM, CDR2 ANQGSEA. CDR3 size: 12 residues. The CDR3 nucleotides are TGCAGCGTGGACAGGAATAACTATGGCTACACCTTC. Protein product: CSVDRNNYGYTF.